One and the same sample provided the 18 T cell receptor beta chains below, sequenced in a study of T-cell memory formation after mild COVID-19. TCRdb recomputed calls from the 5' RACE reads with MiXCR, one row per CDR3 protein. Among 450,000 or so distinct CDR3 sequences, around 18% were seen once, and the ten largest hold about 8.8%. The source material was PBMCs or a T cell subset sorted from them (not recorded which). The source is an adult woman who had mild COVID-19 (a few samples of this study predate the infection). Cell type and time point are not known.

The sample holds a few counts of this clonotype. The rearrangement joins TRBV19 to TRBJ1-2; D unresolved. Trimming took 3 bases from V and 12 from J, leaving 11 bases between them. CDR1 and CDR2 (germline): LNHDA, SQIVND (reference sequence). The length of the CDR3 is 11 residues. The CDR3 DNA sequence: TGTGCCAGTAGTATGGGGATAACGCACACCTTC. Translated, it gives CASSMGITHTF.

Written as DNA, the CDR3 is TGTGCCAGCAGCCTTCTAGCGGGACAGGGCTATGGCTACACCTTC. Amino acid sequence: CASSLLAGQGYGYTF. J is TRBJ1-2 and V is TRBV7-2; 9 bases line up with TRBD1. The junction had 8 bases not matched to a gene; V was cut back by 5 bases and J by 4 bases. Germline V gene lookup returns CDR1 SGHTA and CDR2 FQGNSA. This CDR3 is built from 15 residues.

The chain uses TRBV11-1 and TRBJ2-7, with 8 bases fitting TRBD2. With 5 bases clipped from V and 6 bases from J, the junction kept 12 bases outside the gene matches. CDR3 length: 15 amino acids. Germline lookup yields CDR1 SGHAT and CDR2 FQDESV (reference sequence). The CDR3 DNA is TGTGCCAGCAGCCCCCCGCAGGGACTAGTCACCGAGCAGTACTTC. Translating it yields CASSPPQGLVTEQYF.

The chain links TRBV9 to TRBJ2-7; D not certain. Trimming removed 3 bases at V and 0 bases at J, with 10 bases between. CDR3 length equals 14 residues. The germline V gene has CDR1 SGDLS and CDR2 YYNGEE. The CDR3 bases are TGTGCCAGCAGCGCCCGGCTAACCTCCTACGAGCAGTACTTC. The encoded protein is CASSARLTSYEQYF.

This clonotype was observed a few times. The rearrangement links TRBV4-1 to TRBJ2-1; 7 positions agree with TRBD2. This CDR3 region has 15 residues. Germline V gene sequence: CDR1 MGHRA, CDR2 YSYEKL. V lost 4 bases and J lost 6; bases outside the gene matches: 9. CDR3: CASSRVWVAGNEQFF. Written as DNA, the CDR3 is TGCGCCAGCAGCCGGGTCTGGGTAGCGGGCAATGAGCAGTTCTTC.

The gene calls are TRBV25-1 and TRBJ2-3, with a tentative D call TRBD2 (6 bases). Trimming removed 0 bases from V and 4 bases from J, with 11 bases in between. Germline CDR1 and CDR2: MGHDK and SYGVNS. The CDR3 is 15 residues long. The CDR3 protein is CASSEYGGTPDTQYF. The CDR3 region has the DNA TGTGCCAGCAGTGAATATGGGGGGACCCCAGATACGCAGTATTTT.

This chain links TRBV12-3 or TRBV12-4 with TRBJ2-5, with D possibly TRBD2 on 6 matching bases. The CDR3 totals 15 residues. V lost 2 bases and J 0 bases, leaving 10 bases between the germline ends. As DNA, the CDR3 is TGTGCCAGCAGTTTACTAGCGAGCTACCAAGAGACCCAGTACTTC. Translation gives CASSLLASYQETQYF.

The table lists this clonotype with a few counts. One junction end disagrees with the germline gene, perhaps due to a read error. The V call is TRBV12-3 or TRBV12-4, the J call TRBJ2-5; 10 bases are a match to TRBD2. This CDR3 has 12 residues. Written as DNA, the CDR3 is TGTGCCAGCAGCCCCTCAGCGGGGGGGCCTCACTTC. Its translation: CASSPSAGGPHF.

This clonotype was seen a handful of times. V gene TRBV3-1 combines with J gene TRBJ2-1; maybe TRBD1 (6 bases). Trimming removed 1 base at V and 14 bases at J, with 9 bases between. Germline values: CDR1 LGHDT, CDR2 YNNKEL (reference sequence). CDR3 length equals 11 residues. This CDR3 is CASSQAGVEFF. The CDR3 DNA reads as TGTGCCAGCAGCCAAGCAGGGGTCGAGTTCTTC.

J is TRBJ2-5 and V is TRBV15; no clear D gene. Trimming stripped 5 bases from V and 7 bases from J, with 14 bases between. CDR3 length: 13 residues. Germline lookup yields CDR1 LNHNV and CDR2 YYDKDF (reference sequence). Written as DNA, the CDR3 is TGTGCCACCAGCGTCGGAGCAACGGGGACCCAGTACTTC. Protein product: CATSVGATGTQYF.

This chain connects TRBV4-1 to TRBJ2-1, with 11 bases identical to TRBD2. Germline CDR1 reads MGHRA; CDR2 reads YSYEKL. Trimming took 3 bases from V and 8 from J; bases not matched to a gene: 12. There are 17 residues in the CDR3. Here the CDR3 DNA reads TGCGCCAGCAGCCAGCCTATTGCACTAGCGGGGGCCCATGAGCAGTTCTTC. Amino acid sequence: CASSQPIALAGAHEQFF.

V usage is TRBV7-2 and J usage is TRBJ2-3; the D call may be TRBD1 or TRBD2 (5 bases each). Looked up from germline, CDR1 is SGHTA and CDR2 is FQGNSA. The CDR3 is 15 residues long. The V end lost 5 bases, the J end lost 5 bases, and 17 bases lay between the germline ends. The CDR3 region has the DNA TGTGCCAGCAGCACCCTGCGAGGGGCCCAAGATACGCAGTATTTT. This encodes CASSTLRGAQDTQYF.

This clonotype was observed a few times. The chain combines TRBV5-1 with TRBJ1-2; D uncertain. Trimming cost V 0 bases and J 2 bases, with 2 bases left between them. This CDR3 region has 12 residues. CDR1 and CDR2 (germline): SGHRS, YFSETQ. For the CDR3, the DNA is TGCGCCAGCAGCTTGGAAAACTATGGCTACACCTTC. It encodes CASSLENYGYTF.

This chain uses TRBV12-3 or TRBV12-4 with TRBJ1-6, with 7 bases aligning to TRBD1. V was pared by 6 bases and J by 7 bases, with 6 bases of the junction left unmatched. The length of the CDR3 is 14 residues. The CDR3 region is CASSPGQRNSPLHF. The CDR3 DNA sequence: TGTGCCAGCAGCCCGGGACAGCGAAATTCACCCCTCCACTTT.

The chain combines TRBV5-1 with TRBJ2-3; 7 bases map to TRBD1. Trimming took 0 bases from V and 8 from J; bases not matched to a gene: 15. CDR1 and CDR2 (germline): SGHRS, YFSETQ. The CDR3 runs 17 residues. CDR3 bases: TGCGCCAGCAGCTTGGCGTCGACAGGGTCCTTCGCCAGTACGCAGTATTTT. It codes for CASSLASTGSFASTQYF.

This clonotype was observed a handful of times. This sequence joins TRBV7-8 and TRBJ2-3; TRBD2 matches at 9 bases. Germline CDR1 SGHVS, CDR2 FQNEAQ. CDR3 length: 17 residues. J lost 5 bases, V lost 1 base, and 10 bases had no gene match. CDR3 residues: CASSLGFSGSLGDTQYF. As DNA, the CDR3 is TGTGCCAGCAGCTTAGGGTTTAGCGGGAGTTTGGGAGATACGCAGTATTTT.

The chain links TRBV4-2 to TRBJ1-5; D remains unclear. CDR1 is LGHNA, CDR2 YNFKEQ, per germline. The CDR3 covers 15 residues. The ends were cut back, 4 bases at V and 0 bases at J, with 10 bases in the middle. This CDR3 is CASSPEKNSNQPQHF. The CDR3 DNA reads TGTGCCAGCAGCCCCGAGAAAAATAGCAATCAGCCCCAGCATTTT.

This clonotype has a handful of counts. V usage is TRBV20-1 and J usage is TRBJ2-7; possibly TRBD2 for D (5 bases). Germline V gene sequence: CDR1 DFQATT, CDR2 SNEGSKA (reference sequence). The CDR3 runs to 12 residues. Trimming stripped 3 bases from V and 2 bases from J, with 8 bases between. Here the CDR3 reads CSAREVAYEQYF. CDR3 DNA: TGCAGTGCTAGGGAGGTCGCCTACGAGCAGTACTTC.